These T cell receptor beta chains were read from a single sample in a study of blood T cell repertoires in COVID-19. Assay used: immunoSEQ multiplex PCR; TCRdb lists only in-frame clones, some missing. The repertoire consists of about 320,000 clones, with just under 90% occurring once and the leading ten covering 11%. Sequenced: peripheral blood. Every receptor here comes from a woman aged 30 to 39 with COVID-19, enrolled during active disease. The CDR3 runs from the conserved cysteine through the conserved F or W. Expanded clones get a size class; other rows say once, few or many, or leave the size out.

abundance	v_gene	CDR3aa
once	TRBV12-3/TRBV12-4	CASSFEVPPLHF
NA	TRBV10-3	CATQGLAGSLAQYF
NA	TRBV5-1	CASSQMPGAQETQYF
NA	TRBV11-3	CASSLERYNEQFF
NA	TRBV19	CASNSGASGGGETQYF
once	TRBV12-3/TRBV12-4	CASRRTGGQPQHF
NA	TRBV19	CASSGSGVGYEQYF
NA	TRBV28	CASRHRGHYEQYF
NA	TRBV5-1	CASSAGQPDTEAFF
once	TRBV5-6	CASSYRGGRANGYTF
few	TRBV5-6	CASSLPSARGGDTQYF
NA	TRBV15	CATSSRQGYTEAFF
NA	TRBV10-2	CASGENYGYTF
NA	TRBV5-5	CASSLSPLQHNSPLHF
NA	TRBV12-3/TRBV12-4	CASSLGGPYEQYF
NA	TRBV30	CACDRDSGSPLHF
NA	TRBV6-5	CASSPRGRIGNTIYF
NA	TRBV5-1	CASSLGPQTEAFF
NA	TRBV29-1	CSVGSKLTGKEKGYTF